The next 23 T cell receptor beta chains were all read from a single sample in a study of OX40 agonist ivuxolimab in advanced cancers. Here immunoSEQ multiplex PCR was the method, and the copy in TCRdb shows in-frame clones only, minus some. The profile shows 74,000 or so clones, approximately 86% of them singletons. Sequencing used CD4+ or CD8+ T cells sorted from blood, obtained in a trial of the OX40 agonist ivuxolimab. The receptors originated from an adult with an advanced solid tumor such as melanoma, head and neck, liver or kidney cancer.

This rearrangement joins TRBV5-1 to TRBJ1-2; D is uncertain. This CDR3 comprises 15 residues. V gave up 0 bases and J gave up 6 bases, with 15 bases separating them. Germline CDR1 is SGHRS and CDR2 is YFSETQ. This CDR3 reads CASSLAGLKTHGYTF. The CDR3 coding sequence is TGCGCCAGCAGCTTGGCCGGGTTGAAGACTCATGGCTACACCTTC.

This sequence joins TRBV27 and TRBJ2-7, with D perhaps matching TRBD1 or TRBD2 (6 bases each). The ends were cut back, 6 bases at V and 3 bases at J, with 15 bases in the middle. CDR3 length: 14 amino acids. Germline CDR1 is MNHEY and CDR2 is SMNVEV (reference sequence). The CDR3 protein is CASSQEGGFYEQYF. The DNA for the CDR3 is TGTGCCAGCAGCCAAGAGGGGGGCTTCTACGAGCAGTACTTC.

The rearrangement links TRBV5-6 to TRBJ2-1; 10 nucleotides line up with TRBD2. The CDR3 runs 16 residues. Looked up from germline, CDR1 is SGHDT and CDR2 is YYEEEE. The J segment lost 7 bases and the V segment lost 3 bases, leaving 10 bases of the junction unmatched. This CDR3 is CASSWSPAGGSNEQFF. The CDR3 DNA reads TGTGCCAGCAGCTGGTCCCCAGCGGGAGGGTCAAATGAGCAGTTCTTC.

The rearrangement joins TRBV4-2 to TRBJ2-5; D assignment may be TRBD1 or TRBD2 (6 bases each). The length of the CDR3 is 18 residues. V was pared by 3 bases and J by 4 bases, with 24 bases between. The V gene's germline CDR1 is LGHNA and CDR2 YNFKEQ. This CDR3 is CASSQEYQGGPLGETQYF. Here the CDR3 DNA reads TGTGCCAGCAGCCAGGAATATCAAGGGGGGCCGTTGGGAGAGACCCAGTACTTC.

This rearrangement joins TRBV5-8 to TRBJ2-5; D remains unclear. The CDR3 is made up of 14 amino acids. Germline assignment: CDR1 SGHTS and CDR2 YDEGEE. The germline V and J ends were trimmed by 0 bases and 0 bases, with 6 bases remaining between them. DNA of the CDR3: TGTGCCAGCAGCTTGGGTCAGAACCAAGAGACCCAGTACTTC. This codes for CASSLGQNQETQYF. Supplemented by reference TRBV5-8 and TRBJ2-5, the full variable domain reads EAGVTQSPTHLIKTRGQQATLRCSPISGHTSVYWYQQALGLGLQFLLWYDEGEERNRGNFPPRFSGRQFPNYSSELNVNALELEDSALYLCASSLGQNQETQYFGPGTRLLVL.

This sequence joins TRBV6-1 and TRBJ2-3, with unresolved D. The CDR3 runs to 14 residues. V was trimmed by 4 bases and J by 5 bases, leaving 13 bases between them. CDR1 and CDR2 (germline): MNHNS, SASEGT. The CDR3, as DNA: TGTGCCAGCAGTGGATATAGTCTCAAAGATACGCAGTATTTT. Protein product: CASSGYSLKDTQYF.

The rearrangement links TRBV30 to TRBJ1-5, with D possibly TRBD1 on 5 matching bases. The CDR3 runs 13 residues. Trimming cost V 3 bases and J 2 bases, with 8 bases left between them. Looked up from germline, CDR1 is GTSNPN and CDR2 is SVGIG (reference sequence). CDR3 in DNA: TGTGCCTGGAGCGGGGGTGGCAATCAGCCCCAGCATTTT. It is translated as CAWSGGGNQPQHF.

J is TRBJ2-7 and V is TRBV19; D not certain. Per germline, CDR1 LNHDA and CDR2 SQIVND (reference sequence). Trimming shortened V by 5 bases and J by 2 bases, and 13 bases separated the two germline ends. The CDR3 is 14 residues long. Written as DNA, the CDR3 is TGTGCCAGTAGTCCCGGAGAGCATCCCTACGAGCAGTACTTC. Amino acids: CASSPGEHPYEQYF.

The chain links TRBV5-1 to TRBJ2-7; D gene ambiguous. CDR1 and CDR2 from the germline V gene are SGHRS and YFSETQ. V was cut by 3 bases and J by 1 base, with 20 bases left in between. This CDR3 spans 17 amino acids. CDR3 residues: CASSSSLIGRNSYEQYF. In nucleotides, the CDR3 is TGCGCCAGCAGCTCGAGTTTAATTGGGCGTAATTCCTACGAGCAGTACTTC. The whole variable domain, filled in from reference TRBV5-1 and TRBJ2-7, reads KAGVTQTPRYLIKTRGQQVTLSCSPISGHRSVSWYQQTPGQGLQFLFEYFSETQRNKGNFPGRFSGRQFSNSRSEMNVSTLELGDSALYLCASSSSLIGRNSYEQYFGPGTRLTVT.

The chain has TRBV6-6 and TRBJ2-7, with TRBD1 matching over 10 bases. This CDR3 spans 14 amino acids. V was clipped by 6 bases and J by 6 bases; unmatched bases: 8. Germline loops: CDR1 MNHNY, CDR2 SVGAGI (reference sequence). DNA of the CDR3: TGTGCCAGCAGCGCCGGGACAGGGGTTCGCGAGCAGTACTTC. Translation gives CASSAGTGVREQYF.

The gene calls are TRBV18 and TRBJ1-1; D might be TRBD1 (5 bases). Germline CDR1 KGHSH, CDR2 LQKENI. The CDR3 is 13 amino acids. With 4 bases removed from V and 5 bases from J, the gap between germline ends came to 11 bases. This CDR3 is CASSRQGETEAFF. DNA of the CDR3: TGTGCCAGCTCACGGCAGGGTGAGACTGAAGCTTTCTTT. The full variable domain, with the rest looked up from reference TRBV18 and TRBJ1-1, is NAGVMQNPRHLVRRRGQEARLRCSPMKGHSHVYWYRQLPEEGLKFMVYLQKENIIDESGMPKERFSAEFPKEGPSILRIQQVVRGDSAAYFCASSRQGETEAFFGQGTRLTVV.

The rearrangement joins TRBV4-3 to TRBJ1-2, with D possibly matching TRBD1 (6 bases). Germline loops: CDR1 LGHNA, CDR2 YSLEER. The CDR3 has 13 residues. V dropped 3 bases and J dropped 5 bases, with 10 bases sitting between them. CDR3 sequence (DNA): TGCGCCAGCAGCCAGAACAGGGATTATGGCTACACCTTC. Protein: CASSQNRDYGYTF.

The rearrangement joins TRBV7-2 to TRBJ2-7; possible D gene TRBD1, 6 bases. Germline V CDR1 and CDR2: SGHTA, FQGNSA. The CDR3 has 16 residues. Trimming shortened V by 0 bases and J by 2 bases, and 14 bases separated the two germline ends. CDR3 DNA sequence: TGTGCCAGCAGCTTAGCGGGGACACGTTTTCCCTACGAGCAGTACTTC. It translates to CASSLAGTRFPYEQYF. The whole variable domain, filled in from reference TRBV7-2 and TRBJ2-7, reads GAGVSQSPSNKVTEKGKDVELRCDPISGHTALYWYRQSLGQGLEFLIYFQGNSAPDKSGLPSDRFSAERTGGSVSTLTIQRTQQEDSAVYLCASSLAGTRFPYEQYFGPGTRLTVT.

This rearrangement joins TRBV5-5 to TRBJ2-4; D not resolved. Germline lookup yields CDR1 SGHKS and CDR2 YYEKEE (reference sequence). The ends were cut back, 1 base at V and 8 bases at J, with 7 bases in the middle. This CDR3 has 12 amino acids. CDR3 protein: CASSLQFDIQYF. As DNA, the CDR3 is TGTGCCAGCAGCTTGCAATTTGACATTCAGTACTTC.

The chain has TRBV5-1 and TRBJ1-1; 8 bases are a match to TRBD1. Looked up from germline, CDR1 is SGHRS and CDR2 is YFSETQ. The CDR3 has 13 residues. Trimming cost V 4 bases and J 5 bases; bases outside gene matches: 4. DNA of the CDR3: TGCGCCAGCAGCCCTGACAGGGGAACTGAAGCTTTCTTT. This encodes CASSPDRGTEAFF. The full variable domain, its missing parts supplied by reference TRBV5-1 and TRBJ1-1, is KAGVTQTPRYLIKTRGQQVTLSCSPISGHRSVSWYQQTPGQGLQFLFEYFSETQRNKGNFPGRFSGRQFSNSRSEMNVSTLELGDSALYLCASSPDRGTEAFFGQGTRLTVV.

The rearrangement joins TRBV5-4 to TRBJ2-3; D is unresolved. This CDR3 contains 14 residues. Germline CDR1 reads SGHNT; CDR2 reads YYREEE (reference sequence). V was clipped by 3 bases and J by 4 bases, with 12 bases between them. CDR3 loop: CASSSPRGADTQYF. The CDR3 DNA follows: TGTGCCAGCAGCTCCCCCCGCGGCGCAGATACGCAGTATTTT.

The CDR3 DNA reads TGCGCCAGCAGCTGGGCCGGACTGGCTAACTATGGCTACACCTTC. Its translation is CASSWAGLANYGYTF. The chain carries TRBV5-1 and TRBJ1-2; D remains ambiguous. CDR1 is SGHRS, CDR2 YFSETQ, per germline. Trimming left V 3 bases short and J 0 bases short, with 12 bases between. This CDR3 spans 15 amino acids.

The rearrangement links TRBV6-1 to TRBJ2-7; 10 bases align to TRBD2. The length of the CDR3 is 14 residues. Per the germline V gene, CDR1 is MNHNS and CDR2 is SASEGT. V shed 3 bases and J 8 bases; nucleotides not matched to a gene: 7. The CDR3 DNA reads as TGTGCCAGCAGTGACCTAAGCGGGAGGGCCCAGCAGTACTTC. It specifies CASSDLSGRAQQYF.

This chain links TRBV15 with TRBJ2-6; 12 bases are shared with TRBD2. The CDR3 is made up of 19 amino acids. Germline-derived CDR1 and CDR2 are LNHNV and YYDKDF (reference sequence). The ends lost 0 bases at V and 0 bases at J; junction bases unmatched: 3. The CDR3 spells CATSRDPGLAGSGANVLTF. CDR3 coding DNA: TGTGCCACCAGCAGAGACCCGGGACTAGCGGGCTCTGGGGCCAACGTCCTGACTTTC.

This clone was seen a few times. This chain connects TRBV12-5 to TRBJ1-3; the D is unclear. CDR1 and CDR2 (germline): LGHNT, FRNRAP. V dropped 5 bases and J dropped 10 bases, with 9 bases sitting between them. This CDR3 is 11 amino acids long. CDR3 residues: CASGLGRTIYF. In DNA, the CDR3 is TGTGCTAGTGGTCTAGGACGAACCATATATTTT. Full variable domain (rest looked up from reference TRBV12-5 and TRBJ1-3): DARVTQTPRHKVTEMGQEVTMRCQPILGHNTVFWYRQTMMQGLELLAYFRNRAPLDDSGMPKDRFSAEMPDATLATLKIQPSEPRDSAVYFCASGLGRTIYFGEGSWLTVV.

This clone was observed a few times. The chain joins TRBV7-9 to TRBJ1-3; D ambiguous. V shed 6 bases and J shed 4 bases, with 16 bases lying between them. Germline V gene data show CDR1 as SEHNR and CDR2 as FQNEAQ (reference sequence). This CDR3 is 15 amino acids long. The CDR3, as DNA: TGTGCCAGCAGACCCCTCATCAGGCGAGGAAACACCATATATTTT. Protein product: CASRPLIRRGNTIYF.

The chain links TRBV29-1 to TRBJ2-5, with D maybe TRBD2 (6 bases). V dropped 6 bases and J dropped 2 bases, with 10 bases sitting between them. The V gene's germline CDR1 is SQVTM and CDR2 ANQGSEA. The CDR3 sequence is 12 residues long. The CDR3 protein is CSVGTYQETQYF. CDR3 coding DNA: TGCAGCGTCGGGACTTATCAAGAGACCCAGTACTTC.

This chain links TRBV4-1 with TRBJ2-1; D might be TRBD1 (6 bases). Germline values: CDR1 MGHRA, CDR2 YSYEKL. With 4 bases removed from V and 0 bases from J, the gap between germline ends came to 13 bases. The CDR3 totals 16 residues. CDR3 in amino acids: CASSRRQASSYNEQFF. The DNA for the CDR3 is TGCGCCAGCAGCCGGCGACAGGCGAGCTCCTACAATGAGCAGTTCTTC.